The TCR beta chain described here comes from a study of OX40 agonist ivuxolimab in advanced cancers. Across the whole study: The group had a mean age of around 60 years, ranged from roughly 23 to 85, and was 82.7% male. Earlier treatment with anti-PD-1, anti-PD-L1 or anti-CTLA-4 was permitted, and roughly 42% had received some. Regarding the study as a whole: The study found that CD8+ T cells averaged more expanded clones than CD4+.

In this sample, this clone turned up once. No antigen is known for it. The table came from immunoSEQ multiplex PCR; TCRdb's copy has only in-frame clones and leaves some out. The sample has 65,000 to 80,000 clones, 86% seen once. Patients were ineligible given autoimmune disease history or systemic immunosuppression. This CDR3 comprises 9 residues. The sample here was CD4+ or CD8+ T cells sorted from blood, taken in a trial of the OX40 agonist ivuxolimab. The chain carries TRBV3-2 and TRBJ1-2. TRBV3-2 is a pseudogene. This receptor was identified in an adult with an advanced solid tumor such as melanoma, head and neck, liver or kidney cancer. CDR3: CASSRGRIF. Written as DNA, the CDR3 is TGTGCCAGCAGCCGCGGACGTATATTC.